Below, 20 T cell receptor beta chains from the same sample are listed, as sequenced in a study of blood T cell repertoires in COVID-19. Measured with immunoSEQ multiplex PCR; TCRdb has only the in-frame clones, and not every one. The table lists 95,000 to 110,000 clones, over 80% of them singletons. The sample was peripheral blood. Receptors originate from a man over 45 with acute or convalescent COVID-19.

This chain links TRBV5-1 with TRBJ1-5; a weak D match, TRBD1 (6 bases). This CDR3 spans 14 amino acids. The ends were cut back, 3 bases at V and 8 bases at J, with 15 bases in the middle. Germline V gene lookup returns CDR1 SGHRS and CDR2 YFSETQ. In DNA form, the CDR3 reads TGCGCCAGCAGCTCAGAATCAGGGGAAAAGCCCCAGCATTTT. Encoded protein: CASSSESGEKPQHF. Full variable domain (missing parts from reference TRBV5-1 and TRBJ1-5): KAGVTQTPRYLIKTRGQQVTLSCSPISGHRSVSWYQQTPGQGLQFLFEYFSETQRNKGNFPGRFSGRQFSNSRSEMNVSTLELGDSALYLCASSSESGEKPQHFGDGTRLSIL.

This rearrangement joins TRBV28 to TRBJ1-5; D gene ambiguous. Trimming took off 4 bases at V and 11 bases at J, with 6 bases between the two ends. The V gene's germline CDR1 is MDHEN and CDR2 SYDVKM. The length of the CDR3 is 10 residues. CDR3 sequence reads: CASSSRAQHF. The DNA for the CDR3 is TGTGCCAGCAGTTCGCGGGCCCAGCATTTT.

J is TRBJ2-1 and V is TRBV12-3 or TRBV12-4, with 7 bases matching TRBD1. Losses at the gene ends were 6 bases for V and 4 bases for J; bases not matched to a gene: 3. This CDR3 region has 13 residues. CDR3 nucleotides: TGTGCCAGCAGCCCGGGACAGTACAATGAGCAGTTCTTC. This gives the protein CASSPGQYNEQFF.

The CDR3 reads CASSVTGGNTIYF. CDR3 nucleotides: TGTGCCAGCAGCGTAACGGGGGGAAACACCATATATTTT. The chain has TRBV9 and TRBJ1-3; the D is unclear. CDR3 length: 13 amino acids. V dropped 1 base and J dropped 4 bases, with 6 bases sitting between them. Per the germline V gene, CDR1 is SGDLS and CDR2 is YYNGEE.

This chain uses TRBV5-1 with TRBJ2-3; TRBD1 matches at 7 bases. J gave up 2 bases and V 7 bases, and 7 bases lay outside the gene matches. Per germline, CDR1 SGHRS and CDR2 YFSETQ. The CDR3 sequence is 14 residues long. CDR3 coding DNA: TGCGCCAGCGTCCGGGACAGACTCACAGATACGCAGTATTTT. This encodes CASVRDRLTDTQYF. Full variable domain (remainder filled in from reference TRBV5-1 and TRBJ2-3): KAGVTQTPRYLIKTRGQQVTLSCSPISGHRSVSWYQQTPGQGLQFLFEYFSETQRNKGNFPGRFSGRQFSNSRSEMNVSTLELGDSALYLCASVRDRLTDTQYFGPGTRLTVL.

This chain links TRBV4-1 with TRBJ2-1; 13 bases align to TRBD2. The CDR3 extends over 18 amino acids. The germline CDR1 and CDR2 sequences are MGHRA and YSYEKL. V lost 3 bases and J lost 0; bases outside the gene matches: 5. This CDR3 reads CASSQRLAGGSSYNEQFF. CDR3 sequence (DNA): TGCGCCAGCAGCCAGCGACTAGCGGGAGGTAGCTCCTACAATGAGCAGTTCTTC.

The V gene is TRBV5-1, the J gene TRBJ2-5; TRBD1 might be the D (8 bases). The CDR3 covers 14 residues. V gave up 2 bases and J gave up 5 bases, with 13 bases separating them. Per the germline V gene, CDR1 is SGHRS and CDR2 is YFSETQ. CDR3 DNA: TGCGCCAGCAGCTTAGGACAGGGAGGGGAGACCCAGTACTTC. Protein: CASSLGQGGETQYF.

In this sample, this clone turned up once. V is TRBV11-3 and J is TRBJ2-2, with TRBD1 matching 7 bases. The germline gives CDR1 SGHNT, CDR2 YENEEA. The CDR3 runs 17 residues. V lost 5 bases to trimming and J lost 0 bases; unmatched junction nucleotides: 9. The CDR3 protein is CASSPQGGTANTGELFF. CDR3 bases: TGTGCCAGCAGCCCCCAAGGTGGGACAGCGAACACCGGGGAGCTGTTTTTT. Variable domain in full (rest from reference TRBV11-3 and TRBJ2-2): EAGVVQSPRYKIIEKKQPVAFWCNPISGHNTLYWYLQNLGQGPELLIRYENEEAVDDSQLPKDRFSAERLKGVDSTLKIQPAELGDSAVYLCASSPQGGTANTGELFFGEGSRLTVL.

The chain has TRBV5-1 and TRBJ1-3, with a possible D match to TRBD1 (6 bases). CDR1 SGHRS and CDR2 YFSETQ come from the germline V gene. This CDR3 is 13 amino acids long. V was cut by 0 bases and J by 7 bases, with 8 bases left in between. The CDR3 nucleotides read TGCGCCAGCAGCTTGGAGGGGGAGAACACCATATATTTT. Its protein product is CASSLEGENTIYF.

The chain has TRBV5-1 and TRBJ2-1; TRBD2 matches at 7 bases. V shed 0 bases, J shed 5 bases, and the junction held 5 bases outside the gene matches. Germline lookup yields CDR1 SGHRS and CDR2 YFSETQ. The CDR3 is 15 residues long. CDR3 residues: CASSLEPAGHNEQFF. Here the CDR3 DNA reads TGCGCCAGCAGCTTGGAGCCAGCGGGACACAATGAGCAGTTCTTC.

The chain joins TRBV28 to TRBJ1-5; D not resolved. Trimming left V 7 bases short and J 0 bases short, with 10 bases between. The CDR3 covers 14 residues. Germline CDR1 is MDHEN and CDR2 is SYDVKM. CDR3: CASTFRGSNQPQHF. The CDR3 bases are TGTGCCAGCACCTTCCGGGGTAGCAATCAGCCCCAGCATTTT.

The V gene is TRBV7-2, the J gene TRBJ1-5; no clear D. Germline-derived CDR1 and CDR2 are SGHTA and FQGNSA. The CDR3 spans 13 residues. The ends were cut back, 2 bases at V and 6 bases at J, with 8 bases in the middle. CDR3 nucleotide sequence: TGTGCCAGCAGCTTATCGGGGTTTCAGCCCCAGCATTTT. It specifies CASSLSGFQPQHF. Looking up the rest from reference TRBV7-2 and TRBJ1-5 gives the full variable domain: GAGVSQSPSNKVTEKGKDVELRCDPISGHTALYWYRQSLGQGLEFLIYFQGNSAPDKSGLPSDRFSAERTGGSVSTLTIQRTQQEDSAVYLCASSLSGFQPQHFGDGTRLSIL.

The chain uses TRBV5-1 and TRBJ2-7; the D is unclear. The V end lost 0 bases, the J end lost 1 base, and 8 bases lay between the germline ends. CDR1 is SGHRS, CDR2 YFSETQ, per germline. The CDR3 has 14 amino acids. CDR3 DNA: TGCGCCAGCAGCTTGGGAAAACTATCCTACGAGCAGTACTTC. Its protein product is CASSLGKLSYEQYF.

Written as DNA, the CDR3 is TGTGCCAGCAGTACTCCCGGGACAGTGGGTTACGAGCAGTACTTC. Its protein is CASSTPGTVGYEQYF. The chain has TRBV28 and TRBJ2-7, with 7 bases fitting TRBD1. Trimming removed 5 bases from V and 4 bases from J; junction bases left unmatched: 11. CDR3 size: 15 residues. Per germline, CDR1 MDHEN and CDR2 SYDVKM.

This chain uses TRBV5-4 with TRBJ2-1; 7 nucleotides line up with TRBD1. There are 14 residues in the CDR3. The germline gives CDR1 SGHNT, CDR2 YYREEE (reference sequence). After removal of 4 bases from V and 7 bases from J, the junction contained 8 bases not matched to a gene. The CDR3 reads CASSLGTQGNEQFF. In DNA form, the CDR3 reads TGTGCCAGCAGCCTCGGGACACAGGGGAATGAGCAGTTCTTC.

The chain employs TRBV7-3 and TRBJ2-7; 8 bases align to TRBD1. J was trimmed by 0 bases and V by 1 base; bases with no gene match: 8. Germline CDR1 and CDR2: SGHTA and FQGTGA. The CDR3 length is 17 residues. This CDR3 reads CASSLNRGDRCSYEQYF. CDR3 coding DNA: TGTGCCAGCAGCTTAAATAGAGGGGACAGGTGCTCCTACGAGCAGTACTTC.

The rearrangement uses TRBV7-8 and TRBJ2-3, with D perhaps TRBD1 (7 bases). The CDR3 sequence is 16 residues long. The V end was cut by 5 bases, the J end by 0 bases, with 15 bases between. Germline V gene lookup returns CDR1 SGHVS and CDR2 FQNEAQ. Written as DNA, the CDR3 is TGTGCCAGCAGCCCGCGGGGACAGTCTAGCACAGATACGCAGTATTTT. Residues: CASSPRGQSSTDTQYF.

V and J are TRBV4-1 and TRBJ1-5, with 10 bases aligning to TRBD1. The CDR3 length is 17 residues. The V segment lost 0 bases and the J segment 7 bases; nucleotides outside the gene matches: 9. CDR1 is MGHRA and CDR2 is YSYEKL in the germline V gene. This CDR3 is CASSQERTGTGDQPQHF. The CDR3 nucleotides are TGCGCCAGCAGCCAAGAAAGGACCGGGACAGGGGACCAGCCCCAGCATTTT.

The chain carries TRBV5-1 and TRBJ2-2; no clear D. CDR3 length: 15 amino acids. CDR1 SGHRS and CDR2 YFSETQ come from the germline V gene. Trimming pared 3 bases from V and 1 base from J, leaving 10 bases between. CDR3 coding DNA: TGCGCCAGCAGCTCGAAGGCGGAGAACACCGGGGAGCTGTTTTTT. Protein sequence: CASSSKAENTGELFF.

The sample holds one count of this clone. J is TRBJ1-5 and V is TRBV15; no definite D call. Trimming pared 4 bases from V and 1 base from J, leaving 14 bases between. This CDR3 region has 16 residues. Germline CDR1 is LNHNV and CDR2 is YYDKDF (reference sequence). The DNA for the CDR3 is TGTGCCACCAGCACACCTCCGGCCAGGAGCAATCAGCCCCAGCATTTT. Translating gives CATSTPPARSNQPQHF.